These 20 T cell receptor beta chains share one sample of origin, sequenced in a study of T cell responses to AZD1222 COVID-19 vaccine. Sequencing was performed with immunoSEQ multiplex PCR; in TCRdb, only in-frame clones are kept and a portion is missing. The sample has some 130,000 clones; 91% are singletons. The starting material was peripheral blood, obtained on day 0 of AZD1222 vaccination. Receptors originate from an adult in good health.

The rearrangement links TRBV6-1 to TRBJ2-7; D uncertain. Germline CDR1 reads MNHNS; CDR2 reads SASEGT. Trimming shortened V by 3 bases and J by 6 bases, and 18 bases separated the two germline ends. The CDR3 is 15 residues long. CDR3 nucleotides: TGTGCCAGCAGTGAGCTTGGGGTATTAGCCGGCGAGCAGTACTTC. The encoded protein is CASSELGVLAGEQYF.

This clone was detected once. V is TRBV10-3 and J is TRBJ2-7, with 15 bases aligning to TRBD2. J gave up 2 bases and V 5 bases, and 7 bases lay outside the gene matches. The germline V gene has CDR1 ENHRY and CDR2 SYGVKD. The CDR3 contains 17 residues. The CDR3 here is CAISTGTSGRTAYEQYF. The CDR3 bases are TGTGCCATCAGTACGGGGACTAGCGGGAGGACAGCCTACGAGCAGTACTTC.

The V call is TRBV10-3, the J call TRBJ1-4; a possible D gene is TRBD1 (5 bases). The V and J ends lost 0 bases and 7 bases respectively, with 9 bases between them. Looked up from germline, CDR1 is ENHRY and CDR2 is SYGVKD. The CDR3 length is 14 residues. This CDR3 reads CAISESAGGEKLFF. As DNA, the CDR3 is TGTGCCATCAGTGAGTCGGCGGGGGGTGAAAAACTGTTTTTT.

The rearrangement uses TRBV9 and TRBJ1-2, with TRBD1 identical over 7 bases. Germline lookup yields CDR1 SGDLS and CDR2 YYNGEE. This CDR3 has 16 residues. V was pared by 4 bases and J by 7 bases, with 16 bases of the junction left unmatched. The CDR3 nucleotides read TGTGCCAGCAGCTTAACGGGACAGACTATTCTCAGTGGCTACACCTTC. This codes for CASSLTGQTILSGYTF.

A word on this clone: This specimen includes other DNA sequences encoding the same CDR3. The V and J genes are TRBV12-3 or TRBV12-4 and TRBJ2-7, with D perhaps matching TRBD2 (5 bases). The CDR3 totals 12 residues. Trimming removed 3 bases at V and 2 bases at J, with 5 bases between. This CDR3 is CASSLRAYEQYF. DNA for the CDR3: TGTGCCAGCAGTTTGCGGGCCTACGAGCAGTACTTC.

DNA of the CDR3: TGTGCCAGCAGTTCCCCGGCGCTGGGGGCTGAGCAGTTCTTC. Translating it yields CASSSPALGAEQFF. The chain uses TRBV6-5 and TRBJ2-1; possibly TRBD1 for D (6 bases). V lost 4 bases and J 9 bases, leaving 16 bases between the germline ends. CDR3 length equals 14 residues. CDR1 is MNHEY, CDR2 SVGAGI, per germline.

The genes are TRBV5-1 and TRBJ1-6; 11 bases match TRBD1. The ends lost 4 bases at V and 4 bases at J; junction bases unmatched: 4. Looked up from germline, CDR1 is SGHRS and CDR2 is YFSETQ. This CDR3 is 16 amino acids long. Here the CDR3 DNA reads TGCGCCAGCAGCCTCGGGACAGGGGGTTATAATTCACCCCTCCACTTT. It specifies CASSLGTGGYNSPLHF. The full variable domain, rest sourced from reference TRBV5-1 and TRBJ1-6, is KAGVTQTPRYLIKTRGQQVTLSCSPISGHRSVSWYQQTPGQGLQFLFEYFSETQRNKGNFPGRFSGRQFSNSRSEMNVSTLELGDSALYLCASSLGTGGYNSPLHFGNGTRLTVT.

The chain employs TRBV7-8 and TRBJ2-1; D remains unclear. V dropped 1 base and J dropped 16 bases, with 17 bases sitting between them. The CDR3 spans 13 residues. Germline lookup yields CDR1 SGHVS and CDR2 FQNEAQ. The CDR3 sequence: CASSLVNYPTEFF. In nucleotides, the CDR3 is TGTGCCAGCAGCTTAGTAAACTACCCTACGGAATTCTTC.

V and J are TRBV19 and TRBJ2-6; 10 nucleotides line up with TRBD2. V gave up 5 bases and J gave up 1 base; unmatched junction bases: 5. Germline assignment: CDR1 LNHDA and CDR2 SQIVND (reference sequence). This CDR3 is 17 amino acids long. CDR3 region: CASSWASGRSGANVLTF. Here the CDR3 DNA reads TGTGCCAGTAGTTGGGCTAGCGGGAGATCTGGGGCCAACGTCCTGACTTTC.

The chain combines TRBV4-2 with TRBJ1-4, with 9 bases matching TRBD1. Trimming cost V 3 bases and J 8 bases; bases outside gene matches: 7. This CDR3 is 15 amino acids long. The germline gives CDR1 LGHNA, CDR2 YNFKEQ. CDR3 protein: CASSQETGGREKLFF. For the CDR3, the DNA is TGTGCCAGCAGCCAGGAGACAGGGGGACGAGAAAAACTGTTTTTT.

A single count supports this clone. The gene calls are TRBV4-1 and TRBJ1-6; D call uncertain. Trimming left V 0 bases short and J 11 bases short, with 11 bases between. There are 14 residues in the CDR3. Germline values: CDR1 MGHRA, CDR2 YSYEKL. This CDR3 is CASSQDINNPPLHF. Here the CDR3 DNA reads TGCGCCAGCAGCCAAGACATCAACAATCCACCCCTCCACTTT.

The chain is built from TRBV27 and TRBJ1-4, with D perhaps TRBD1 (5 bases). The germline gives CDR1 MNHEY, CDR2 SMNVEV (reference sequence). This CDR3 comprises 15 residues. The V and J ends lost 4 bases and 7 bases respectively, with 16 bases between them. The CDR3 DNA sequence: TGTGCCAGCAGTTCACCGGTGGGGGGAGGTGAAAAACTGTTTTTT. It translates to CASSSPVGGGEKLFF.

The rearrangement uses TRBV4-1 and TRBJ2-1; possibly TRBD2 for D (6 bases). This CDR3 is built from 15 residues. With 6 bases removed from V and 3 bases from J, the gap between germline ends came to 15 bases. The V gene's germline CDR1 is MGHRA and CDR2 YSYEKL. The CDR3 DNA follows: TGCGCCAGCAGACCCGCGGGAAGGTACTACAATGAGCAGTTCTTC. It is translated as CASRPAGRYYNEQFF.

This clone was detected only once. The rearrangement joins TRBV2 to TRBJ2-7; D remains ambiguous. Germline CDR1 is SNHLY and CDR2 is FYNNEI. The CDR3 is 14 residues long. Trimming cost V 7 bases and J 0 bases, with 13 bases left between them. The CDR3 here is CASNLTPSSYEQYF. As DNA, the CDR3 is TGTGCCAGCAATCTAACTCCCAGCTCCTACGAGCAGTACTTC.

J is TRBJ2-1 and V is TRBV3-1 (or the pseudogene TRBV3-2); unclear D gene. V lost 4 bases, J lost 7 bases, and 23 bases lay in between. Germline V gene sequence: CDR1 LGHDT, CDR2 YNNKEL (reference sequence). The CDR3 is 17 amino acids. The CDR3 here is CASSLRGTAALGNEQFF. DNA for the CDR3: TGTGCCAGCAGCCTAAGAGGTACGGCCGCGTTAGGGAATGAGCAGTTCTTC.

The rearrangement joins TRBV5-1 to TRBJ2-5; D might be TRBD1 (6 bases). The germline gives CDR1 SGHRS, CDR2 YFSETQ. V was shortened by 2 bases and J by 3 bases, with 17 bases between the two germline ends. The CDR3 has 16 amino acids. DNA for the CDR3: TGCGCCAGCAGCTTTGGCGCGCGTGAGGGGGAAGAGACCCAGTACTTC. It specifies CASSFGAREGEETQYF.

The chain employs TRBV6-5 and TRBJ1-2, with D tentatively TRBD1 (6 bases). The V and J ends lost 6 bases and 8 bases respectively, with 19 bases between them. The germline gives CDR1 MNHEY, CDR2 SVGAGI. The CDR3 is made up of 14 amino acids. CDR3 sequence reads: CASRGGAAFYGYTF. In DNA form, the CDR3 reads TGTGCCAGCAGGGGGGGGGCGGCGTTTTACGGCTACACCTTC.

This sequence joins TRBV5-1 and TRBJ1-1, with D unclear. There are 15 residues in the CDR3. Trimming took off 1 base at V and 0 bases at J, with 10 bases between the two ends. The germline V gene encodes CDR1 SGHRS and CDR2 YFSETQ. As DNA, the CDR3 is TGCGCCAGCAGCTTGATGGAGGCCGTGAACACTGAAGCTTTCTTT. This gives the protein CASSLMEAVNTEAFF.

This chain connects TRBV24-1 to TRBJ2-5, with D possibly called TRBD1 or TRBD2 (5 bases each). This CDR3 has 14 amino acids. CDR1 and CDR2 (germline): KGHDR, SFDVKD. Trimming shortened V by 4 bases and J by 5 bases, and 13 bases separated the two germline ends. Written as DNA, the CDR3 is TGTGCCACCAGTGAAGGGGACCGACTGGAGACCCAGTACTTC. Its protein is CATSEGDRLETQYF.

CDR3 residues: CASSTTGALSTGELFF. The CDR3 DNA reads TGTGCCAGCAGCACCACAGGGGCCCTGAGTACCGGGGAGCTGTTTTTT. The chain is built from TRBV7-6 and TRBJ2-2, with 7 positions matching TRBD1. CDR3 length: 16 amino acids. Trimming cost V 5 bases and J 5 bases; bases outside gene matches: 11. Germline V CDR1 and CDR2: SGHVS, FNYEAQ.